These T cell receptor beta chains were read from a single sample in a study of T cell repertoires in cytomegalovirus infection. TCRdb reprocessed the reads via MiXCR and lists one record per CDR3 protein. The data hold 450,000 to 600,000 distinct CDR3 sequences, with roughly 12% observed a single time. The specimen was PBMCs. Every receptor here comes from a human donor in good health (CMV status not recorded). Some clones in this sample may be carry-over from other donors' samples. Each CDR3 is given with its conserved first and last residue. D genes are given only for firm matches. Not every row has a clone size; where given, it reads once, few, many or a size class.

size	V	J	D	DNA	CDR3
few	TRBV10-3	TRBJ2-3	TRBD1	TGTGCCATCGCAGACCCGACAGGGGGTAACACAGATACGCAGTATTTT	CAIADPTGGNTDTQYF
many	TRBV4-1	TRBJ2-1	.	TGCGCCAGCAGCGTCCGAGGGAGCGGAAACTACAATGAGCAGTTCTTC	CASSVRGSGNYNEQFF
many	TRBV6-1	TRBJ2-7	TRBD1	TGTGCCAGCAGACACAGGGGGGACTCCTACGAGCAGTACTTC	CASRHRGDSYEQYF
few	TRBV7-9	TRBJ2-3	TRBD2	TGTGCCAGCAGCTCCGGGACTAGCGGTACAGATACGCAGTATTTT	CASSSGTSGTDTQYF
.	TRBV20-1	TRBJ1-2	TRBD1	TGCAGTGCCCCGGGACAGGGAGGCTACACCTTC	CSAPGQGGYTF
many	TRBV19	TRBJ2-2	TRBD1	TGTGCCAGTAGTGAACTGACAGGGGGGAACACCGGGGAGCTGTTTTTT	CASSELTGGNTGELFF
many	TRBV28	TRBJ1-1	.	TGTGCCAGCAGCTTAGTAGCGAACACTGAAGCTTTCTTT	CASSLVANTEAFF
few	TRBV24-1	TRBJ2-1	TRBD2	TGTGCCACCAGTGATTTAGGCGGGAGCTCCTACAATGAGCAGTTCTTC	CATSDLGGSSYNEQFF
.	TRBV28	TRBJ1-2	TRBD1	TGTTCCAGCAGTCCCCGGACAGGGGGAGGAGGCTACACCTTC	CSSSPRTGGGGYTF
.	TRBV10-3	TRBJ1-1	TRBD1	TGTGCCATCAGGACCGGGACAGGGAACACTGAAGCTTTCTTT	CAIRTGTGNTEAFF
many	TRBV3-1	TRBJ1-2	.	TGTGCCAGCAGCCAAGAGCGGGGTTCCTATGGCTACACCTTC	CASSQERGSYGYTF
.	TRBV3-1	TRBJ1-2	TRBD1	TGTGCCAGCAGCAACCTGGGACAGGGAAACTATGGCTACACCTTC	CASSNLGQGNYGYTF
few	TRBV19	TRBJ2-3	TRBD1	TGTGCCAGTCGGGACAGGGGGCTTTTTAGAGATACGCAGTATTTT	CASRDRGLFRDTQYF
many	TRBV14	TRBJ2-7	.	TGTGCCAGCAGCCAAGTTGGGGCAGGCTACGAGCAGTACTTC	CASSQVGAGYEQYF
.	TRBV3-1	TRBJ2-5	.	TGTGCCAGCAGCCAAGATCCAGGGGGAGGCGAGACCCAGTACTTC	CASSQDPGGGETQYF
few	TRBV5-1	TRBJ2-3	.	TGCGCCAGCAGCTTGTGGGTTACGACCGACACAGATACGCAGTATTTT	CASSLWVTTDTDTQYF
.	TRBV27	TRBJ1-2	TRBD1	TGTGCCAGCAGTTTCTTGACAGGGGGCGCGGTTGGCTACACCTTC	CASSFLTGGAVGYTF
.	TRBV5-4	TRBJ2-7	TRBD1	TGTGCCAGCAGCTATACAGGGGGCGTCCACGAGCAGTACTTC	CASSYTGGVHEQYF
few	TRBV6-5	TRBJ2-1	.	TGTGCCAGCAGTTACGCACTAGACAATGAGCAGTTCTTC	CASSYALDNEQFF
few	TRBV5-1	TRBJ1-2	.	TGCGCCAGCAGCTGGGGAGGAGGGGACAACTATGGCTACACCTTC	CASSWGGGDNYGYTF
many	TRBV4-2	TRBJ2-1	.	TGTGCCAGCAGCCGCGAGTTTAGTGTCAATGAGCAGTTCTTC	CASSREFSVNEQFF
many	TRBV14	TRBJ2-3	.	TGTGCCAGCAGCCGTGGCGGGACCAGGGTTGTACGTTCCCGCACAGATACGCAGTATTTT	CASSRGGTRVVRSRTDTQYF
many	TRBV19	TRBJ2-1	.	TGTGCCAGTAGTTTCTCCCCCGGGGGAGTCTATGAGCAGTTCTTC	CASSFSPGGVYEQFF
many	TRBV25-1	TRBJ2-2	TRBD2	TGTGCCAGCAGTGAGCGGACTAGCGGGAACACCGGGGAGCTGTTTTTT	CASSERTSGNTGELFF
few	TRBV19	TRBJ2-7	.	TGTGCCAGCTCGGACAGATACTACGAGCAGTACTTC	CASSDRYYEQYF
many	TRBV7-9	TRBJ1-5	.	TGTGCCAGCAGCCGCCTTGGGCAGCCCCAGCATTTT	CASSRLGQPQHF
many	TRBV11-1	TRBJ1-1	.	TGTGCCAGCAGCTTAGGAGGTCTTCCGGGGAATGAAGCTTTCTTT	CASSLGGLPGNEAFF
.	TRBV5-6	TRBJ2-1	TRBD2	TGTGCCAGCAGCTCCCGGACTAGCGGGAGGGAGAATGCGCAGTTCTTC	CASSSRTSGRENAQFF
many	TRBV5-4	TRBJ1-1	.	TGTGCCAGCAGCTTGTACACCAGGACTGAAGCTTTCTTT	CASSLYTRTEAFF
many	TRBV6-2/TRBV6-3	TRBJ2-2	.	TGTGCCAGCAGTTATGGGCGGGAGCTGTTTTTT	CASSYGRELFF
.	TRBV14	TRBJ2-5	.	TGTGCCAGCAGCCAAGAGTCCCTGGGGGTGACCCAGTACTTC	CASSQESLGVTQYF
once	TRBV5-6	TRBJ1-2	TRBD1	TGTGGCAGCAGTCTTAAAATACGGGACAGGGGGCGTTGGATCTATGGCTACACCTTC	CGSSLKIRDRGRWIYGYTF
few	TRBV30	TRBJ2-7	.	TGTGCCTGGAGCCGCGGGGGCACCTACGAGCAGTACTTC	CAWSRGGTYEQYF
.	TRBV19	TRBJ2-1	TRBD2	TGTGCCAGTAGTATTCGGGCTAGCGGGATTATGAGGGAAGGGGATCAACACTTC	CASSIRASGIMREGDQHF
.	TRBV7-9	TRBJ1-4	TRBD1	TGTGCCAGCAGCTCCCAGTCCGGGACAGAGAATGAAAAACTGTTTTTT	CASSSQSGTENEKLFF
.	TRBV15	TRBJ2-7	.	TGTGCCACCAGCAGAGACACAGGATACGAGCAGTACTTC	CATSRDTGYEQYF
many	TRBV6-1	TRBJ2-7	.	TGTGCCAGCAGTTCCCTGGACGAGCAGTACTTC	CASSSLDEQYF
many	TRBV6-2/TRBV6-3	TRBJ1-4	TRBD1	TGTGCCAGCAGTCGCGGGACAGGACGAAAACTGTTTTTT	CASSRGTGRKLFF
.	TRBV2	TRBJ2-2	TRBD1	TGTGCCAGCAGTGAAGCGCTTCTCCGGACAGGGGGCAAAGTTGCCGGGGAGCTGTTTTTT	CASSEALLRTGGKVAGELFF
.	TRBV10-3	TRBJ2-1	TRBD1	TGTGCCATCACCCGGGACAGGGAGCCCAATGAGCAGTTCTTC	CAITRDREPNEQFF
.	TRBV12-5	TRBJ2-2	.	TGTGCTAGTGGTCCGACGGGCGGGGAGCTGTTTTTT	CASGPTGGELFF
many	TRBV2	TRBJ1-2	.	TGTGCCAGCACAGCAGGGGTTGGCTACACCTTC	CASTAGVGYTF
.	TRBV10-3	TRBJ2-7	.	TGTGCCATTGCAAGCTCCTACGAGCAGTACTTC	CAIASSYEQYF
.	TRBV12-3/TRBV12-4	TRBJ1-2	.	TGTGCCAGCAGTCTGCAGGGGTTTGGCTACACCTTC	CASSLQGFGYTF
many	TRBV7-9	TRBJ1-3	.	TGTGCCAGCAGTGGGGCAGGCGGAAACACCATATATTTT	CASSGAGGNTIYF
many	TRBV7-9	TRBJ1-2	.	TGTGCCAGCAGCCTTACAGGAAACTCGTATGGCTACACCTTC	CASSLTGNSYGYTF
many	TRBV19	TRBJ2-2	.	TGTGCCAGTAGAGGTGGCAGAAGGGATAACACCGGGGAGCTGTTTTTT	CASRGGRRDNTGELFF